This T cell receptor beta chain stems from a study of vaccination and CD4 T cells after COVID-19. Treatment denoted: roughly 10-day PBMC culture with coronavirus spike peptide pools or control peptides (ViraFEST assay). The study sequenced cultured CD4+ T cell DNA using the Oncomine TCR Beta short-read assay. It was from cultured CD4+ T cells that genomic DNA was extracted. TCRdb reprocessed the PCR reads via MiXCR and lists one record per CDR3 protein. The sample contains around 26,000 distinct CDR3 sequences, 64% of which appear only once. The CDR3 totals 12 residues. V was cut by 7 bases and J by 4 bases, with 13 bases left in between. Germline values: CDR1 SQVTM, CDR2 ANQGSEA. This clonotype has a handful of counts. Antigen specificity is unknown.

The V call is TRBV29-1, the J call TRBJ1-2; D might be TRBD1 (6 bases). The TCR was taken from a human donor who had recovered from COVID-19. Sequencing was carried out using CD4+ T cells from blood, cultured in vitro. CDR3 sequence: CSEKGDGYGYTF. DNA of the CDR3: TGCAGCGAAAAGGGGGATGGCTATGGCTACACCTTC. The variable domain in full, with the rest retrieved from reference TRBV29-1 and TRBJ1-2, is SAVISQKPSRDICQRGTSLTIQCQVDSQVTMMFWYRQQPGQSLTLIATANQGSEATYESGFVIDKFPISRPNLTFSTLTVSNMSPEDSSIYLCSEKGDGYGYTFGSGTRLTVV.